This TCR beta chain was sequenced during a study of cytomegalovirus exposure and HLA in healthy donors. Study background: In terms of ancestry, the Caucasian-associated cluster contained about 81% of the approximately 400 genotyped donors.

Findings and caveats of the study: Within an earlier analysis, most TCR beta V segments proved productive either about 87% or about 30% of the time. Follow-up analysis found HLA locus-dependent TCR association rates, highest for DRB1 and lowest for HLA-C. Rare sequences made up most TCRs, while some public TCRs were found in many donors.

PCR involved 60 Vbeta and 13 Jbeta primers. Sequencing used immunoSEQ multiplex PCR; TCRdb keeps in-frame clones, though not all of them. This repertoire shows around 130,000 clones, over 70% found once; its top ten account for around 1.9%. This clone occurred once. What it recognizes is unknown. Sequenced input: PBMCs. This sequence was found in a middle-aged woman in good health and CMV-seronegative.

The DNA for the CDR3 is TGTGCCAGCACCCTTGGGACAGGGGGAGCGGCTGAAGCTTTCTTT. Protein product: CASTLGTGGAAEAFF. J is TRBJ1-1 and V is TRBV28, with TRBD1 identical over 11 bases. Germline lookup yields CDR1 MDHEN and CDR2 SYDVKM. V lost 7 bases, J lost 6 bases, and 10 bases stayed unmatched. The CDR3 totals 15 residues.